The clone carrying this TCR beta chain was picked up one time. Antigen specificity is unknown. This specimen comes from a study of PD-L1 blockade in urothelial cancer. The CDR3 runs 13 residues. The ends were cut back, 5 bases at V and 3 bases at J, with 11 bases in the middle. The germline gives CDR1 SGHNT, CDR2 YYREEE (reference sequence). Study observations and caveats: Durable-benefit patients showed greater tumor-associated blood clone expansion at 3 weeks.

A spike-in of synthetic TCR analog templates was added to each PCR. Here immunoSEQ multiplex PCR was the method, and the copy in TCRdb shows in-frame clones only, minus some. This table holds around 49,000 clones, roughly 82% found once. The sample's time point: peripheral blood 6 weeks after treatment start. Locally advanced or metastatic urothelial carcinoma affected all patients. Pretreatment and on-treatment samples were taken, numbering 1 to 8 per patient. This sample comprised PBMCs, obtained around atezolizumab (anti-PD-L1) treatment. The chain couples TRBV5-4 to TRBJ1-1; a weak D match, TRBD1 (5 bases). This clonotype was obtained from a man aged 55 to 70 with urothelial cancer. The CDR3: CASRRSGDTEAFF. CDR3 coding DNA: TGTGCCAGCAGGCGATCGGGGGACACTGAAGCTTTCTTT.